This T cell receptor beta chain appears in the sequencing data of a study of a mutant IDH1 vaccine in newly diagnosed glioma. Background on the study: Males made up approximately 60% and females roughly 40% of treated patients, whose mean age was roughly 40 years.

Assay: immunoSEQ multiplex PCR; the TCRdb copy retains only in-frame clones and omits some. The sample lists some 100,000 clones, 83% seen once, with approximately 7% in the top ten. The CDR3 runs to 15 residues. Per the germline V gene, CDR1 is MRHNA and CDR2 is SNTAGT. Trimming stripped 3 bases from V and 0 bases from J, with 11 bases between. As for time point: baseline, week 1 (first vaccination visit). Treatment indicated: pre-vaccination baseline after standard-of-care therapy. This specimen consisted of PBMCs, obtained from a glioma patient treated with radiotherapy, temozolomide or both. The source of this sequence is a woman aged 50 to 65 with glioma. This chain uses TRBV6-4 with TRBJ1-2; no firm D call. The chain's CDR3 is CASSEGSSPNYGYTF. The DNA for the CDR3 is TGTGCCAGCAGTGAGGGCAGTTCCCCTAACTATGGCTACACCTTC.